These 29 T cell receptor beta chains originate from one sample sequenced in a study of blood T cell repertoires in COVID-19. Measured with immunoSEQ multiplex PCR; TCRdb has only the in-frame clones, and not every one. The sample records approximately 210,000 clones, around 80% being singletons. Sequenced: peripheral blood. These receptors were collected from a woman aged 40 to 50 with acute or convalescent COVID-19.

To note about this clone: Other DNA sequences in this specimen translate into the identical CDR3. J is TRBJ1-2 and V is TRBV12-5, with 7 positions matching TRBD1. The CDR3 covers 12 residues. Germline CDR1 reads LGHNT; CDR2 reads FRNRAP. V shed 7 bases, J shed 3 bases, and the junction held 2 bases outside the gene matches. The CDR3 reads CASAQGDYGYTF. The CDR3 region has the DNA TGTGCTAGTGCCCAGGGGGACTATGGCTACACCTTC.

This clone was recorded once. The chain has TRBV19 and TRBJ1-5; D unresolved. The germline V and J ends were trimmed by 3 bases and 8 bases, with 14 bases remaining between them. CDR3 length: 14 amino acids. The germline V gene has CDR1 LNHDA and CDR2 SQIVND (reference sequence). In DNA form, the CDR3 reads TGTGCCAGTAGTATCGGACTGGGTGTTGAGCCCCAGCATTTT. It yields the protein CASSIGLGVEPQHF.

This chain uses TRBV5-8 with TRBJ2-1, with no clear D. This CDR3 contains 15 residues. Germline values: CDR1 SGHTS, CDR2 YDEGEE. V gave up 3 bases and J gave up 8 bases, with 18 bases separating them. CDR3 loop: CASSSRPLSPHEQFF. DNA of the CDR3: TGTGCCAGCAGCTCCCGCCCCCTAAGCCCCCATGAGCAGTTCTTC.

In its sample, this clone was seen once. The V call is TRBV5-1, the J call TRBJ1-2; weak D call: TRBD1 (5 bases). This CDR3 has 16 residues. Trimming shortened V by 0 bases and J by 6 bases, and 18 bases separated the two germline ends. In germline, CDR1 is SGHRS, CDR2 YFSETQ. In DNA form, the CDR3 reads TGCGCCAGCAGCTTGGAAACCGGGACTTTGGGGGATGGCTACACCTTC. This sequence encodes CASSLETGTLGDGYTF.

This sequence joins TRBV5-1 and TRBJ2-3; possible D gene TRBD2, 5 bases. Per germline, CDR1 SGHRS and CDR2 YFSETQ. The CDR3 has 15 amino acids. V gave up 1 base and J gave up 5 bases, with 14 bases separating them. The CDR3 coding sequence is TGCGCCAGCAGCTTGATGTTGGGAGACCGAGATACGCAGTATTTT. It yields the protein CASSLMLGDRDTQYF.

This chain links TRBV20-1 with TRBJ1-2; TRBD1 aligns across 8 bases. Germline V gene lookup returns CDR1 DFQATT and CDR2 SNEGSKA (reference sequence). V was clipped by 3 bases and J by 4 bases; unmatched bases: 7. The CDR3 has 14 amino acids. The CDR3 sequence: CSASHQGQAYGYTF. CDR3 sequence (DNA): TGCAGTGCTAGTCATCAGGGACAGGCCTATGGCTACACCTTC.

The CDR3 DNA sequence: TGTGCCAGTAGCCCGGGGGTAAACCCGCCGAACACCGGGGAGCTGTTTTTT. This translates into CASSPGVNPPNTGELFF. The V call is TRBV19, the J call TRBJ2-2, with D possibly matching TRBD2 (6 bases). This CDR3 is 17 amino acids long. From germline, CDR1 is LNHDA and CDR2 SQIVND (reference sequence). V was cut by 6 bases and J by 0 bases, with 17 bases left in between.

The rearrangement joins TRBV29-1 to TRBJ2-2, with TRBD1 identical over 7 bases. With 6 bases clipped from V and 4 bases from J, the junction kept 8 bases outside the gene matches. This CDR3 is built from 14 residues. Germline loops: CDR1 SQVTM, CDR2 ANQGSEA. The DNA for the CDR3 is TGCAGCGTCCGAGACAGGGCGGGCACCGGGGAGCTGTTTTTT. Translating gives CSVRDRAGTGELFF.

This clone was seen once. The chain recombines TRBV7-7 with TRBJ2-1; D call uncertain. Germline loops: CDR1 SSHAT, CDR2 FNYEAQ (reference sequence). The V end lost 3 bases, the J end lost 10 bases, and 10 bases lay between the germline ends. The CDR3 spans 12 residues. The CDR3 DNA is TGTGCCAGCAGCTTGGAGTATGGGGAGCAGTTCTTC. This translates into CASSLEYGEQFF.

The chain has TRBV5-1 and TRBJ2-5; the D gene is possibly TRBD2 (6 bases). CDR3 length equals 15 residues. Trimming took 0 bases from V and 4 from J, leaving 13 bases between them. Germline CDR1 is SGHRS and CDR2 is YFSETQ. CDR3 loop: CASSLDVGSGETQYF. The CDR3 DNA reads TGCGCCAGCAGCTTGGATGTCGGGAGTGGAGAGACCCAGTACTTC.

CDR3 DNA: TGTGCCAGCAGCCGAAGGGACAGGGCGCACACTGAAGCTTTCTTT. It codes for CASSRRDRAHTEAFF. J is TRBJ1-1 and V is TRBV3-1 (or the pseudogene TRBV3-2); 9 nucleotides agree with TRBD1. Germline V gives CDR1 LGHDT, CDR2 YNNKEL (reference sequence). The CDR3 consists of 15 residues. V dropped 4 bases and J dropped 3; count of bases not matched to a gene: 6.

This chain joins TRBV7-3 and TRBJ1-1, with D possibly TRBD1 on 6 matching bases. Germline V gives CDR1 SGHTA, CDR2 FQGTGA. This CDR3 comprises 13 residues. The V gene lost 3 bases and the J gene lost 6 bases, with 11 bases spanning the gap. CDR3 nucleotide sequence: TGTGCCAGCAGCTTGCCGGGGGGCTCTGAAGCTTTCTTT. The encoded protein is CASSLPGGSEAFF. Full variable domain (remainder filled in from reference TRBV7-3 and TRBJ1-1): GAGVSQTPSNKVTEKGKYVELRCDPISGHTALYWYRQSLGQGPEFLIYFQGTGAADDSGLPNDRFFAVRPEGSVSTLKIQRTERGDSAVYLCASSLPGGSEAFFGQGTRLTVV.

Many counts were recorded for this clone. V and J are TRBV29-1 and TRBJ1-2; D not resolved. This CDR3 spans 11 amino acids. The germline CDR1 and CDR2 sequences are SQVTM and ANQGSEA. The germline V and J ends were trimmed by 4 bases and 7 bases, with 10 bases remaining between them. The CDR3 bases are TGCAGCGTTGGTCACCGGGGTGGCTACACCTTC. Its protein is CSVGHRGGYTF.

The V and J genes are TRBV9 and TRBJ1-3, with D possibly being TRBD1 (6 bases). Trimming cost V 0 bases and J 4 bases, with 11 bases left between them. The CDR3 length is 15 residues. Germline V lookup: CDR1 SGDLS, CDR2 YYNGEE. CDR3 amino acids: CASSVDEGTGNTIYF. CDR3 bases: TGTGCCAGCAGCGTAGACGAAGGGACAGGAAACACCATATATTTT.

This clone appeared a few times. The rearrangement joins TRBV5-1 to TRBJ2-7; a possible D gene is TRBD1 (5 bases). Germline loops: CDR1 SGHRS, CDR2 YFSETQ. V lost 2 bases to trimming and J lost 3 bases, with 9 bases between them. The CDR3 contains 13 residues. The CDR3: CASSLGVDYEQYF. The CDR3 DNA reads as TGCGCCAGCAGCTTAGGGGTTGACTACGAGCAGTACTTC. Variable domain in full (rest from reference TRBV5-1 and TRBJ2-7): KAGVTQTPRYLIKTRGQQVTLSCSPISGHRSVSWYQQTPGQGLQFLFEYFSETQRNKGNFPGRFSGRQFSNSRSEMNVSTLELGDSALYLCASSLGVDYEQYFGPGTRLTVT.

On this clone itself: This CDR3 is also generated by other DNA sequences in the sample. V is TRBV5-1 and J is TRBJ1-5; 9 bases agree with TRBD1. This CDR3 has 16 amino acids. The germline V gene encodes CDR1 SGHRS and CDR2 YFSETQ. V dropped 0 bases and J dropped 2; count of bases not matched to a gene: 3. Here the CDR3 reads CASSLGTGGGNQPQHF. CDR3 in DNA: TGCGCCAGCAGCTTGGGAACAGGGGGCGGCAATCAGCCCCAGCATTTT.

The chain links TRBV7-2 to TRBJ1-2, with D possibly TRBD1 on 5 matching bases. The V gene lost 1 base and the J gene lost 6 bases, with 15 bases spanning the gap. The CDR3 is 15 amino acids. From germline, CDR1 is SGHTA and CDR2 FQGNSA. The CDR3 is CASSLVVGREDGYTF. In DNA, the CDR3 is TGTGCCAGCAGCTTAGTTGTCGGCAGGGAGGATGGCTACACCTTC.

This chain uses TRBV10-3 with TRBJ2-3, with D perhaps matching TRBD2 (5 bases). CDR1 is ENHRY, CDR2 SYGVKD, per germline. The CDR3 totals 14 residues. V dropped 6 bases and J dropped 6 bases, with 16 bases sitting between them. CDR3 bases: TGTGCCATCAGGGCTAGCCAGGCATCGGATACGCAGTATTTT. It specifies CAIRASQASDTQYF.

The chain combines TRBV4-1 with TRBJ2-2, with no clear D. The V gene lost 6 bases and the J gene lost 5 bases, with 10 bases spanning the gap. This CDR3 region has 13 residues. Germline V lookup: CDR1 MGHRA, CDR2 YSYEKL. The CDR3 spells CASSKSTTGELFF. The CDR3 nucleotides are TGCGCCAGCAGTAAATCCACAACCGGGGAGCTGTTTTTT.

This rearrangement joins TRBV9 to TRBJ2-3; the match to TRBD2 covers 7 bases. This CDR3 spans 14 amino acids. CDR1 and CDR2 (germline): SGDLS, YYNGEE. J lost 4 bases, V lost 3 bases, and 5 bases had no gene match. In DNA, the CDR3 is TGTGCCAGCAGCGAAGAGACTAGCCCAGATACGCAGTATTTT. This encodes CASSEETSPDTQYF.

The chain uses TRBV19 and TRBJ2-5, with 7 bases fitting TRBD1. The J segment lost 1 base and the V segment lost 7 bases, leaving 6 bases of the junction unmatched. CDR3 length: 14 amino acids. The germline V gene encodes CDR1 LNHDA and CDR2 SQIVND (reference sequence). CDR3 region: CASKKDRSQETQYF. The DNA of the CDR3 is TGTGCCAGTAAAAAGGACAGGAGCCAAGAGACCCAGTACTTC.

The gene calls are TRBV3-1 (or the pseudogene TRBV3-2) and TRBJ1-1, with TRBD1 identical over 10 bases. CDR1 is LGHDT, CDR2 YNNKEL, per germline (reference sequence). V trimming: 4 bases; J trimming: 1 base; junction bases outside the gene matches: 6. The CDR3 contains 16 residues. The CDR3 reads CASSPFRQGANTEAFF. The CDR3 DNA follows: TGTGCCAGCAGCCCTTTCAGACAGGGGGCGAACACTGAAGCTTTCTTT.

This clone was observed many times. The gene calls are TRBV6-5 and TRBJ2-2; 7 bases fit TRBD1. V lost 6 bases to trimming and J lost 3 bases; unmatched junction nucleotides: 4. Germline lookup yields CDR1 MNHEY and CDR2 SVGAGI. The CDR3 runs 14 residues. The CDR3: CASSRDRHTGELFF. CDR3 DNA: TGTGCCAGCAGCCGGGACAGACACACCGGGGAGCTGTTTTTT.

This rearrangement joins TRBV5-6 to TRBJ2-7, with a weak D call TRBD1 (6 bases). The germline V and J ends were trimmed by 3 bases and 3 bases, with 10 bases remaining between them. The CDR3 is 13 amino acids. Germline V lookup: CDR1 SGHDT, CDR2 YYEEEE. The DNA of the CDR3 is TGTGCCAGCAGCTCCGGACAGTTCTACGAGCAGTACTTC. Its protein product is CASSSGQFYEQYF.

In DNA, the CDR3 is TGCGCCAGCAGTGAAGCAACTAGCGGGGTTCACACAGATACGCAGTATTTT. Protein product: CASSEATSGVHTDTQYF. The chain uses TRBV10-1 and TRBJ2-3; 10 nucleotides align to TRBD2. Trimming removed 3 bases from V and 2 bases from J; junction bases left unmatched: 8. This CDR3 region has 17 residues. Germline CDR1 is WNHNN and CDR2 is SYGVQD (reference sequence).

The rearrangement uses TRBV19 and TRBJ2-7; possible D gene TRBD1, 6 bases. The germline V gene encodes CDR1 LNHDA and CDR2 SQIVND (reference sequence). CDR3 length: 15 residues. V gave up 3 bases and J gave up 1 base, with 13 bases separating them. The CDR3 reads CASSISGQSSYEQYF. The CDR3 DNA reads TGTGCCAGTAGTATTTCAGGACAGTCTTCCTACGAGCAGTACTTC.

The V and J genes are TRBV29-1 and TRBJ2-5; TRBD1 matches 8 bases. The germline V gene encodes CDR1 SQVTM and CDR2 ANQGSEA. The CDR3 is made up of 14 amino acids. The ends lost 7 bases at V and 3 bases at J; junction bases unmatched: 10. This chain's CDR3 is CSAGRQGREETQYF. The CDR3 DNA follows: TGCAGCGCGGGACGACAGGGGAGAGAAGAGACCCAGTACTTC.

The chain has TRBV19 and TRBJ1-5; perhaps TRBD1 as D (5 bases). The CDR3 consists of 16 residues. Per germline, CDR1 LNHDA and CDR2 SQIVND (reference sequence). V dropped 0 bases and J dropped 4 bases, with 13 bases sitting between them. The CDR3 DNA follows: TGTGCCAGTAGTATAGAGACCGGGGGTCGGAATCAGCCCCAGCATTTT. Its protein product is CASSIETGGRNQPQHF.

This chain joins TRBV2 and TRBJ1-1; D is perhaps TRBD1 (5 bases). Per germline, CDR1 SNHLY and CDR2 FYNNEI. V lost 3 bases, J lost 6 bases, and 11 bases lay in between. CDR3 length: 13 residues. For the CDR3, the DNA is TGTGCCAGCAGTGATATCAGGGAGGCTGAAGCTTTCTTT. It translates to CASSDIREAEAFF. The full variable domain, its missing parts supplied by reference TRBV2 and TRBJ1-1, is EPEVTQTPSHQVTQMGQEVILRCVPISNHLYFYWYRQILGQKVEFLVSFYNNEISEKSEIFDDQFSVERPDGSNFTLKIRSTKLEDSAMYFCASSDIREAEAFFGQGTRLTVV.